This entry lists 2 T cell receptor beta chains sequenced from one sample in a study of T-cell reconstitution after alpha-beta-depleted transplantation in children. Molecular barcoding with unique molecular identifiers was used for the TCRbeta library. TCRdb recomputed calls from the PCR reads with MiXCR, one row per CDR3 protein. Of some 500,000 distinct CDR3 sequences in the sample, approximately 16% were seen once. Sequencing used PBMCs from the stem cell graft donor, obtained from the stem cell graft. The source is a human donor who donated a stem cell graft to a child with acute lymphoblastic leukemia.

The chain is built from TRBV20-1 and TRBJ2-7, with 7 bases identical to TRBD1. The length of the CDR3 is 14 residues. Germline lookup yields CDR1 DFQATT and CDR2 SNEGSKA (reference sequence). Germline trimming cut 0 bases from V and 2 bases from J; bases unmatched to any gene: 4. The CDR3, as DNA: TGCAGTGCTAGAGATGACGGGACAGCCTACGAGCAGTACTTC. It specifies CSARDDGTAYEQYF.

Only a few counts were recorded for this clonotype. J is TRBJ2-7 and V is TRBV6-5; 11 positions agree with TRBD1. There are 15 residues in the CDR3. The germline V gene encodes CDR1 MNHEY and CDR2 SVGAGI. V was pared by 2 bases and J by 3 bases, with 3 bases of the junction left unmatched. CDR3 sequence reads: CASSYAGTGGYEQYF. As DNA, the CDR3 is TGTGCCAGCAGTTACGCGGGGACAGGGGGCTACGAGCAGTACTTC.